This T cell receptor (beta chain) originates from a study of T cell responses to AZD1222 COVID-19 vaccine (dated by TCRdb to the early 2020s). About the full investigation: A total of just over 230 trial participants underwent TCR sequencing, of whom about 200 had received two doses of AZD1222 and around 26 had received two doses of the MenACWY control vaccine. Trial participants were enrolled by age into subgroups of 18-55, 56-69 and 70-plus years, and about 150, 27 and 61 TCR-sequenced participants, respectively, were included in these subgroups. The paper's findings and limits, for the study overall: The 56-69-year group was small, and its depth increase did not reach significance, likely because of low power. Because no day 14 peak-response samples were available, repertoires were characterized only after the peak T cell response. After two AZD1222 doses, spike-specific TCR breadth and depth were significantly higher than at day 0 and than in MenACWY recipients. Vaccine-associated CD4 TCRs spanned the whole spike protein, with dominant responses in regions 160-218 and 743-854. Only five or six AZD1222 recipients were SARS-CoV-2 seropositive at baseline, limiting conclusions about previously exposed vaccinees. Epitopes outside the regions mutated in the B.1.351 and B.1.1.7 variants were reportedly recognized by nearly half of the unique spike-specific TCRs. Most participants were white British and females outnumbered males, and the authors suggested that clonal diversity may have been underestimated.

The time point label corresponds to: baseline before first vaccination. The treatment or condition label, as the study defines it: meningococcal conjugate vaccine given as trial control. The vaccinee samples were drawn from two UK trials, COV001 and COV002, one of which was a single-blind randomized controlled phase 2/3 trial testing AZD1222 (ChAdOx1 nCoV-19) in healthy adults. Trial participant PBMC samples were collected at day 0 and day 28 after the second dose for TCRbeta chain sequencing. The CDR3 numbers 16 residues from cysteine through phenylalanine. Of the read, only the CDR3 DNA is kept; its 48 bases are in frame from base 1. The germline ends are 15 bases apart after V is trimmed by 0 bases and J by 6 bases. CDR1 and CDR2 are drawn from the germline V gene: MNHNS, SASEGT. The CDR3 regions of human TCRbeta chains were analyzed by immunosequencing. The paper's processing steps were these. Repertoire TCRs were checked for matches against a reference library of SARS-CoV-2-specific TCRs that had been generated using the MIRA antigen-specificity platform. Breadth meant the fraction of unique TCRs that were SARS-CoV-2-associated, whereas depth meant the fraction of total T cells that were SARS-CoV-2-associated. Using the MIRA data, every spike-specific TCR was mapped to the spike region that the TCR reacted to and assigned to either a CD4 or a CD8 class. Log10-transformed breadth and depth values were compared by one-way ANOVA with Sidak's multiple comparisons tests. Held by TCRdb, this immuneACCESS table contains in-frame sequences only and omits some clones. Under half of the omission traces to an unresolved V gene where checked; the cause of the rest is unknown. V and J calls and clone size follow that table, whereas D and trimming were derived from the DNA. The sample has 80,000 or so clones on record, about 89% of them singletons. The biggest ten clones account for 4.5% to 5.5% of the sample.

With regard to this clone: The clone's antigen remains unknown. There are no base qualities to consult, and no much larger clone falls within one base.

The source material was peripheral blood, sampled on day 0 of MenACWY control vaccination. The sequence was obtained from an adult in good health. The rearranged chain carries TRBV6-1 and TRBJ2-1; the D call is possibly TRBD1 or TRBD2, each sharing 5 bases. The nucleotide sequence reads TGTGCCAGCAGTGAAGCGCTTGGGTTAGGGACCAATGAGCAGTTCTTC. This yields the protein CASSEALGLGTNEQFF.